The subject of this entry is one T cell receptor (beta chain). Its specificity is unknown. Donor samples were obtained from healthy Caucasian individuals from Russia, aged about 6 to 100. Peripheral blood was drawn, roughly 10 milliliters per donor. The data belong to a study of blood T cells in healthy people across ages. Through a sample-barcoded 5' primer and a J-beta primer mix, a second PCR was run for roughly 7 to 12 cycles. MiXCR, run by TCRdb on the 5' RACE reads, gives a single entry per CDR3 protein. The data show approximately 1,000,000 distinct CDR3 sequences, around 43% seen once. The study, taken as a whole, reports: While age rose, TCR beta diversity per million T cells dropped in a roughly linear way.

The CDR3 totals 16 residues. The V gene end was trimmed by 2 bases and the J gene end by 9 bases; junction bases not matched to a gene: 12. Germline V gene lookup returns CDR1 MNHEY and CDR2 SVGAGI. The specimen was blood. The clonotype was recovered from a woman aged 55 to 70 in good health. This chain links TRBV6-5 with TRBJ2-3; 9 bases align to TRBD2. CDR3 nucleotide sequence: TGTGCCAGCAGTTACGGGTTAGCGGGAGTACGGGGCACGCAGTATTTT. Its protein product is CASSYGLAGVRGTQYF.